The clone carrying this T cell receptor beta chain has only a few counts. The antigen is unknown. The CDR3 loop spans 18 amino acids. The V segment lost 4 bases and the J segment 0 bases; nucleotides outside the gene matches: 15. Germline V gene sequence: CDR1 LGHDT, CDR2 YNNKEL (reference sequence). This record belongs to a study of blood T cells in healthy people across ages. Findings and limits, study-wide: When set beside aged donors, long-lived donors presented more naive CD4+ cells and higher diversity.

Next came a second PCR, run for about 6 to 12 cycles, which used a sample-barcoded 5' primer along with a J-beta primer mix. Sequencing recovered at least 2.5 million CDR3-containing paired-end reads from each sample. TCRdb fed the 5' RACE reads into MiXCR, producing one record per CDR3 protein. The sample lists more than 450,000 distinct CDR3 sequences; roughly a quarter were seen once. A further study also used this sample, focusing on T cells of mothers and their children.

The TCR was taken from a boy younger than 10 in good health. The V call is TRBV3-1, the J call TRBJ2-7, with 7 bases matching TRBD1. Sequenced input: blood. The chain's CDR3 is CASSPETGRRVDSYEQYF. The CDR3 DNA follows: TGTGCCAGCAGCCCGGAGACAGGGAGACGGGTCGACTCCTACGAGCAGTACTTC.